One and the same sample provided the 29 T cell receptor beta chains below, sequenced in a study of graft-versus-host responses after intestinal transplantation. Only in-frame clones appear in the TCRdb table, and some are missing; sequencing was by immunoSEQ multiplex PCR. The table has 95,000 to 110,000 clones, approximately 93% seen once. For these receptors, no antigen is known. Sequencing used unstimulated CD8+ T cells sorted from spleen or lymph node cells, obtained before intestinal transplant. Receptors originate from a human donor who received an intestinal transplant.

This clone was detected only once. The CDR3 loop is CATSRDSGGATDTQYF. The CDR3 coding sequence is TGTGCCACCAGCAGAGATAGCGGGGGGGCGACAGATACGCAGTATTTT. The J gene is TRBJ2-3, the V gene TRBV15; 11 bases fit TRBD2. This CDR3 has 16 residues. CDR1 LNHNV and CDR2 YYDKDF come from the germline V gene (reference sequence). J gave up 3 bases and V 0 bases, and 2 bases lay outside the gene matches.

J is TRBJ1-1 and V is TRBV20-1; perhaps TRBD1 as D (5 bases). Germline V gives CDR1 DFQATT, CDR2 SNEGSKA (reference sequence). The CDR3 is 11 residues long. The CDR3 here is CSVLGDTEAFF. The CDR3 DNA reads TGCAGCGTCCTGGGGGACACTGAAGCTTTCTTT.

The chain recombines TRBV7-2 with TRBJ1-1, with 8 bases matching TRBD1. Losses at the gene ends were 5 bases for V and 3 bases for J; bases not matched to a gene: 11. CDR3 length: 16 residues. CDR1 is SGHTA, CDR2 FQGNSA, per germline. The CDR3 DNA follows: TGTGCCAGCAGCGCAGGACAGGGCTGGAGTTACACTGAAGCTTTCTTT. Amino acids: CASSAGQGWSYTEAFF.

The chain uses TRBV7-8 and TRBJ1-2; no clear D. This CDR3 contains 14 residues. Germline values: CDR1 SGHVS, CDR2 FQNEAQ. V was clipped by 2 bases and J by 2 bases, with 9 bases between them. The CDR3 region is CASSLPDLNYGYTF. In DNA, the CDR3 is TGTGCCAGCAGCTTACCCGATCTCAACTATGGCTACACCTTC.

V and J are TRBV6-1 and TRBJ2-7; possibly TRBD1 for D (6 bases). Trimming removed 4 bases at V and 4 bases at J, with 20 bases between. Germline lookup yields CDR1 MNHNS and CDR2 SASEGT. This CDR3 contains 16 residues. As DNA, the CDR3 is TGTGCCAGCAGTGGCCGCGGACAGTTCGTATCGTACGAGCAGTACTTC. Its translation is CASSGRGQFVSYEQYF.

This rearrangement joins TRBV6-1 to TRBJ2-7; D is perhaps TRBD2 (6 bases). V was pared by 5 bases and J by 5 bases, with 13 bases between. The CDR3 extends over 13 amino acids. Germline V CDR1 and CDR2: MNHNS, SASEGT. CDR3 nucleotide sequence: TGTGCCAGCAGTTTCCGGGGGACCCACGAGCAGTACTTC. Encoded protein: CASSFRGTHEQYF.

The CDR3 here is CASSSPPRGLYTEAFF. CDR3 DNA sequence: TGTGCCAGCAGTTCCCCCCCGCGGGGGCTCTATACTGAAGCTTTCTTT. The chain carries TRBV27 and TRBJ1-1; D may be TRBD1 (6 bases). The CDR3 sequence is 16 residues long. Germline V lookup: CDR1 MNHEY, CDR2 SMNVEV (reference sequence). V was pared by 4 bases and J by 5 bases, with 20 bases between.

The chain couples TRBV7-8 to TRBJ2-1; perhaps TRBD2 as D (7 bases). V shed 1 base and J shed 6 bases, with 13 bases lying between them. Germline V gene sequence: CDR1 SGHVS, CDR2 FQNEAQ. The CDR3 sequence is 15 residues long. CDR3 nucleotide sequence: TGTGCCAGCAGCTTAGTCTTAGGGGGGGGCAATGAGCAGTTCTTC. Translated: CASSLVLGGGNEQFF. The full variable domain, rest sourced from reference TRBV7-8 and TRBJ2-1, is GAGVSQSPRYKVAKRGQDVALRCDPISGHVSLFWYQQALGQGPEFLTYFQNEAQLDKSGLPSDRFFAERPEGSVSTLKIQRTQQEDSAVYLCASSLVLGGGNEQFFGPGTRLTVL.

This clone was seen only once. The chain couples TRBV2 to TRBJ2-7; D call uncertain. The CDR3 loop spans 14 amino acids. Trimming removed 5 bases at V and 2 bases at J, with 13 bases between. Germline CDR1 SNHLY, CDR2 FYNNEI. The CDR3 nucleotides read TGTGCCAGCAGTTCGGCGCAGGCCCCCTACGAGCAGTACTTC. It codes for CASSSAQAPYEQYF.

The gene calls are TRBV27 and TRBJ1-2, with D tentatively TRBD1 (5 bases). Looked up from germline, CDR1 is MNHEY and CDR2 is SMNVEV (reference sequence). The V and J ends lost 5 bases and 4 bases respectively, with 17 bases between them. The CDR3 loop spans 15 amino acids. CDR3 loop: CASSPNQGSGYGYTF. For the CDR3, the DNA is TGTGCCAGCAGTCCTAACCAGGGTTCCGGCTATGGCTACACCTTC.

The chain uses TRBV4-1 and TRBJ2-7; TRBD2 aligns across 13 bases. The germline V gene has CDR1 MGHRA and CDR2 YSYEKL. The CDR3 totals 19 residues. Germline trimming cut 1 base from V and 4 bases from J; bases unmatched to any gene: 13. The chain's CDR3 is CASSQVPQARLAGGYEQYF. The CDR3, as DNA: TGCGCCAGCAGCCAAGTTCCCCAAGCAAGACTAGCGGGGGGATACGAGCAGTACTTC.

This clone came up once. This CDR3 reads CASSAYRGDGYTF. The CDR3 bases are TGTGCCAGCAGTGCATACAGGGGAGATGGCTACACCTTC. The rearrangement uses TRBV6-5 and TRBJ1-2; 7 bases align to TRBD1. This CDR3 region has 13 residues. With 5 bases clipped from V and 6 bases from J, the junction kept 6 bases outside the gene matches. Germline CDR1 is MNHEY and CDR2 is SVGAGI.

This chain joins TRBV4-1 and TRBJ2-7, with D uncertain. Germline loops: CDR1 MGHRA, CDR2 YSYEKL. V dropped 0 bases and J dropped 1 base, with 13 bases sitting between them. This CDR3 spans 16 amino acids. The CDR3 loop reads CASSQDGPGSSYEQYF. The CDR3 region has the DNA TGCGCCAGCAGCCAAGATGGCCCAGGTTCATCCTACGAGCAGTACTTC.

The chain carries TRBV30 and TRBJ2-2; 7 nucleotides agree with TRBD1. Losses at the gene ends were 3 bases for V and 2 bases for J; bases not matched to a gene: 6. Germline V CDR1 and CDR2: GTSNPN, SVGIG (reference sequence). This CDR3 is built from 15 residues. In DNA, the CDR3 is TGTGCCTGGAGCTCCGACAGGGATAACACCGGGGAGCTGTTTTTT. It codes for CAWSSDRDNTGELFF.

The rearrangement joins TRBV6-6 to TRBJ2-3, with D unclear. Germline V gene sequence: CDR1 MNHNY, CDR2 SVGAGI (reference sequence). The V gene lost 2 bases and the J gene lost 6 bases, with 9 bases spanning the gap. This CDR3 is 13 amino acids long. DNA for the CDR3: TGTGCCAGCAGTTACCCAGAAGCGGATACGCAGTATTTT. The encoded protein is CASSYPEADTQYF.

The rearrangement joins TRBV13 to TRBJ2-1; unclear D gene. V was shortened by 5 bases and J by 7 bases, with 9 bases between the two germline ends. CDR1 and CDR2 (germline): PRHDT, FYEKMQ (reference sequence). This CDR3 is built from 12 residues. The DNA of the CDR3 is TGTGCCAGCAGCCTCGATGTAAATGAGCAGTTCTTC. The encoded protein is CASSLDVNEQFF. The entire variable domain, with the rest obtained from reference TRBV13 and TRBJ2-1, is as follows: AAGVIQSPRHLIKEKRETATLKCYPIPRHDTVYWYQQGPGQDPQFLISFYEKMQSDKGSIPDRFSAQQFSDYHSELNMSSLELGDSALYFCASSLDVNEQFFGPGTRLTVL.

Note on this clone: Other DNA sequences within the sample encode an identical CDR3. This sequence joins TRBV30 and TRBJ1-6; TRBD1 aligns across 9 bases. Losses at the gene ends were 2 bases for V and 7 bases for J; bases not matched to a gene: 3. Germline V CDR1 and CDR2: GTSNPN, SVGIG (reference sequence). CDR3 length equals 14 residues. The CDR3 region has the DNA TGTGCCTGGAGTCCAGGACAGGGGAATTCACCCCTCCACTTT. Encoded protein: CAWSPGQGNSPLHF.

The rearrangement links TRBV27 to TRBJ2-5, with a tentative D call TRBD2 (5 bases). Between the trimmed V and J ends, which lost 3 bases and 4 bases, there was a span of 12 bases. The CDR3 has 14 amino acids. The germline CDR1 and CDR2 sequences are MNHEY and SMNVEV (reference sequence). The CDR3 protein is CASSFSGIGETQYF. As DNA, the CDR3 is TGTGCCAGCAGTTTCTCGGGAATTGGAGAGACCCAGTACTTC.

This chain connects TRBV10-2 to TRBJ2-7, with 9 bases identical to TRBD1. The CDR3 has 14 amino acids. Trimming took 5 bases from V and 5 from J; bases not matched to a gene: 7. CDR1 and CDR2 from the germline V gene are WSHSY and SAAADI. CDR3 region: CASSTGGAKNEQYF. The CDR3 DNA reads TGCGCCAGCAGTACAGGGGGCGCGAAAAACGAGCAGTACTTC.

The J gene is TRBJ1-2, the V gene TRBV6-6; D may be TRBD1 (6 bases). From germline, CDR1 is MNHNY and CDR2 SVGAGI (reference sequence). The CDR3 has 14 residues. The V gene lost 5 bases and the J gene lost 4 bases, with 14 bases spanning the gap. CDR3 nucleotides: TGTGCCAGCAGTAAGGGGGACGGACCCTATGGCTACACCTTC. Its translation is CASSKGDGPYGYTF.

V usage is TRBV12-5 and J usage is TRBJ1-1; D uncertain. V was pared by 5 bases and J by 8 bases, with 12 bases between. Germline-derived CDR1 and CDR2 are LGHNT and FRNRAP. The CDR3 contains 12 residues. CDR3 sequence reads: CASGPNTEEAFF. The CDR3 coding sequence is TGTGCTAGTGGTCCCAACACGGAGGAAGCTTTCTTT.

The chain carries TRBV5-6 and TRBJ1-1; D not resolved. Deletions cut 0 bases from V and 1 base from J, with 4 bases between. Germline values: CDR1 SGHDT, CDR2 YYEEEE. The CDR3 consists of 13 residues. The CDR3 region has the DNA TGTGCCAGCAGCTTGGGGGGGAACACTGAAGCTTTCTTT. Amino acid sequence: CASSLGGNTEAFF.

V is TRBV25-1 and J is TRBJ2-1, with 11 bases aligning to TRBD1. The J segment lost 5 bases and the V segment lost 1 base, leaving 1 base of the junction unmatched. Germline V gives CDR1 MGHDK, CDR2 SYGVNS. The CDR3 sequence is 15 residues long. The CDR3 nucleotides are TGTGCCAGCAGTGAATGGGACAGGGGGGACAATGAGCAGTTCTTC. Its translation: CASSEWDRGDNEQFF. Full variable domain (outside the CDR3, taken from reference TRBV25-1 and TRBJ2-1): EADIYQTPRYLVIGTGKKITLECSQTMGHDKMYWYQQDPGMELHLIHYSYGVNSTEKGDLSSESTVSRIRTEHFPLTLESARPSHTSQYLCASSEWDRGDNEQFFGPGTRLTVL.

This clone was detected only a few times. The genes are TRBV10-3 and TRBJ1-3; unclear D gene. The V end lost 6 bases, the J end lost 0 bases, and 12 bases lay between the germline ends. CDR3 length: 15 residues. The germline V gene has CDR1 ENHRY and CDR2 SYGVKD. Here the CDR3 DNA reads TGTGCCATCAGGGTGACGTTGTCCTCTGGAAACACCATATATTTT. Translating gives CAIRVTLSSGNTIYF.

In this sample, this clone turned up a few times. The chain has TRBV5-6 and TRBJ2-7; TRBD1 agrees at 10 bases. The germline CDR1 and CDR2 sequences are SGHDT and YYEEEE. The V gene end was trimmed by 3 bases and the J gene end by 4 bases; junction bases not matched to a gene: 7. The CDR3 consists of 15 residues. CDR3 DNA sequence: TGTGCCAGCAGCTCGACAGGGGGCGCCTTTTACGAGCAGTACTTC. It specifies CASSSTGGAFYEQYF. The full variable domain, its missing parts supplied by reference TRBV5-6 and TRBJ2-7, is DAGVTQSPTHLIKTRGQQVTLRCSPKSGHDTVSWYQQALGQGPQFIFQYYEEEERQRGNFPDRFSGHQFPNYSSELNVNALLLGDSALYLCASSSTGGAFYEQYFGPGTRLTVT.

The CDR3 protein is CASQDRVDGYTF. CDR3 DNA: TGTGCCAGCCAGGACAGGGTCGATGGCTACACCTTC. V is TRBV6-6 and J is TRBJ1-2; 8 bases match TRBD1. This CDR3 region has 12 residues. Germline V gene data show CDR1 as MNHNY and CDR2 as SVGAGI (reference sequence). V was clipped by 8 bases and J by 6 bases; unmatched bases: 5.

This clone was detected once. Other nucleotide sequences in the sample specify the same CDR3. The chain employs TRBV7-9 and TRBJ1-4; 8 nucleotides align to TRBD1. The V gene end was trimmed by 5 bases and the J gene end by 3 bases; junction bases not matched to a gene: 11. Per the germline V gene, CDR1 is SEHNR and CDR2 is FQNEAQ (reference sequence). This CDR3 contains 17 residues. The CDR3, as DNA: TGTGCCAGCAGCCGCTCGGGGCAGGGGGCGGCTAATGAAAAACTGTTTTTT. Translating it yields CASSRSGQGAANEKLFF.

This clone is a singleton in its sample. V usage is TRBV5-6 and J usage is TRBJ1-2; D not resolved. The CDR3 totals 14 residues. Per germline, CDR1 SGHDT and CDR2 YYEEEE. Trimming took off 0 bases at V and 7 bases at J, with 13 bases between the two ends. The CDR3, as DNA: TGTGCCAGCAGCTTGGAGCATCGGGTGGGTGGCTACACCTTC. This encodes CASSLEHRVGGYTF.

The chain couples TRBV6-6 to TRBJ1-1; D perhaps matches TRBD1 (5 bases). The CDR3 is made up of 14 amino acids. Trimming stripped 2 bases from V and 0 bases from J, with 7 bases between. The germline V gene has CDR1 MNHNY and CDR2 SVGAGI (reference sequence). The CDR3 DNA reads as TGTGCCAGCAGTTACGGACAATTGAACACTGAAGCTTTCTTT. Translating it yields CASSYGQLNTEAFF.